This T cell receptor (beta chain) was found in a study of PD-1 blockade in classical Hodgkin lymphoma. Across the study: Nivolumab was administered to patients intravenously at 3 mg/kg every 2 weeks. General observations from the study: Baseline TCR diversity was reportedly lower in newly diagnosed patients than healthy donors.

Every patient experienced relapse after autologous stem cell transplantation, and brentuximab vedotin exposure varied. Using immunoSEQ multiplex PCR, the repertoire was profiled, and TCRdb retains in-frame clones only, with some absent. This sample carries approximately 65,000 clones, approximately 88% of them seen once, and the ten largest clones take approximately 13%. CDR1 and CDR2 from the germline V gene are MNHNY and SVGAGI (reference sequence). The V gene end was trimmed by 6 bases and the J gene end by 2 bases; junction bases not matched to a gene: 7. The CDR3 runs to 16 residues. Comment on this clone: Antigen unknown.

This chain links TRBV6-6 with TRBJ2-3, with TRBD2 matching 11 bases. The origin of this receptor is a human donor with classical Hodgkin lymphoma. Sample: peripheral blood mononuclear cells (PBMCs), taken at baseline. CDR3 sequence reads: CASRTGTSGNTDTQYF. CDR3 bases: TGTGCCAGCAGAACCGGGACTAGCGGAAACACAGATACGCAGTATTTT.